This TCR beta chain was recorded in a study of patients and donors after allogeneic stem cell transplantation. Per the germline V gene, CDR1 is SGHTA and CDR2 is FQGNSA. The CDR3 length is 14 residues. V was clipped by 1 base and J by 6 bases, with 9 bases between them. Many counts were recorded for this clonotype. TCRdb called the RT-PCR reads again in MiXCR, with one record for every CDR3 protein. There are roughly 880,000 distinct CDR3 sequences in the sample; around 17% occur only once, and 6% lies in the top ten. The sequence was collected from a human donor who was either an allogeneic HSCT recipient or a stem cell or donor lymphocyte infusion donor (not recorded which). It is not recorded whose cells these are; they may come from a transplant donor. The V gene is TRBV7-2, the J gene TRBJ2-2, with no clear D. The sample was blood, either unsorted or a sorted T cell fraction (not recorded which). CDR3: CASSLGVRSGELFF. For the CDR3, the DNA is TGTGCCAGCAGCTTAGGTGTTAGGTCCGGGGAGCTGTTTTTT.